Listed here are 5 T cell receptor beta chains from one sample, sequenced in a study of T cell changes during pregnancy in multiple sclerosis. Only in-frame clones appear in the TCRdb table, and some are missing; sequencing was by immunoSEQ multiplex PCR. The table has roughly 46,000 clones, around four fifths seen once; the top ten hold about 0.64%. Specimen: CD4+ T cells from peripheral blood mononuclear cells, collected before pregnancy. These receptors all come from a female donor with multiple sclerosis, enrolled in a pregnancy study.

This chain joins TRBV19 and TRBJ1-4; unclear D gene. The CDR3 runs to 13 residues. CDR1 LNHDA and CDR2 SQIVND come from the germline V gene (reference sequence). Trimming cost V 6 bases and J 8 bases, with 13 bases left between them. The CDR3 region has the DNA TGTGCCAGTAGCTGGGAGGTCGGAGAAAAACTGTTTTTT. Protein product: CASSWEVGEKLFF.

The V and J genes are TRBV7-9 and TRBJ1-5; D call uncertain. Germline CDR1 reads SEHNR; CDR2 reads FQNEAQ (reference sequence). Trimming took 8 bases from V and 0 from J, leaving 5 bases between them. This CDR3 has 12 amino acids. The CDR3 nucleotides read TGTGCCAGCGGTAGTAGCAATCAGCCCCAGCATTTT. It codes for CASGSSNQPQHF.

CDR3 in DNA: TGTGCCAGCTCACCACCTTACTTAGGGGGTCACAATGAGCAGTTCTTC. Protein: CASSPPYLGGHNEQFF. This chain links TRBV18 with TRBJ2-1, with TRBD1 as a possible D gene (6 bases). There are 16 residues in the CDR3. V was clipped by 0 bases and J by 5 bases, with 14 bases between them. The germline V gene encodes CDR1 KGHSH and CDR2 LQKENI.

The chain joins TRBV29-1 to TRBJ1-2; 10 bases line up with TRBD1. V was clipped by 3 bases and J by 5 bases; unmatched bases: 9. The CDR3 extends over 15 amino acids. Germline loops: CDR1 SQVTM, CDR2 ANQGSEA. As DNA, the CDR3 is TGCAGCGTTGAGGGGTTGGGACAGGGGATGTATGGCTACACCTTC. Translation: CSVEGLGQGMYGYTF.

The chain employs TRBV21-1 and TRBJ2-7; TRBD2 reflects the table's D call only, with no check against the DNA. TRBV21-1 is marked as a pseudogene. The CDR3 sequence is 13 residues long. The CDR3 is CASSGPGGYEQYF. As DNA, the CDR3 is TGTGCCAGCAGCGGCCCCGGGGGCTACGAGCAGTACTTC.